Reported below is one T cell receptor (beta chain). What it recognizes is unknown. Germline loops: CDR1 LNHDA, CDR2 SQIVND (reference sequence). Trimming removed 7 bases from V and 7 bases from J, with 17 bases in between. CDR3 length: 14 amino acids. Arm-PCR of CDR3 regions and iRepertoire HTBI primers were used to build TCR beta libraries. Each CDR3 protein is one row after TCRdb ran MiXCR on the multiplex PCR reads. The data contain 400,000 to 500,000 distinct CDR3 sequences, under 25% of them singletons. The data stem from a study of regulatory T cells in long-lasting Graves disease. Study summary: Patients met the persistent Graves' disease definition after over 5 years of antithyroid drugs with positive TSH receptor antibodies.

Findings and caveats of the study: Persistent disease exhibited a predilection for TRBV28, TRBJ1-2 and TRBJ2-5. Small sample size may have lowered accuracy. Thyroid tissue was not sampled; only peripheral blood was.

Noted time point: persistent/refractory GD, antithyroid drugs over 5 years with positive TRAb. There was RNA extracted from PBMCs, and the TCR library was made from it. This material consisted of peripheral blood mononuclear cells (PBMCs), taken when the disease was refractory, from a patient treated with antithyroid drugs. This chain joins TRBV19 and TRBJ1-5; D is unresolved. This clonotype was obtained from a female donor with Graves disease. As DNA, the CDR3 is TGTGCCAGTACCCCCTCCAATTGGGAACAGCCCCAGCATTTT. It codes for CASTPSNWEQPQHF. Full variable domain (missing parts from reference TRBV19 and TRBJ1-5): DGGITQSPKYLFRKEGQNVTLSCEQNLNHDAMYWYRQDPGQGLRLIYYSQIVNDFQKGDIAEGYSVSREKKESFPLTVTSAQKNPTAFYLCASTPSNWEQPQHFGDGTRLSIL.